Shown below are 20 T cell receptor beta chains from a single sample sequenced in a study of blood T cell repertoires in COVID-19. The protocol was immunoSEQ multiplex PCR, while the TCRdb copy is restricted to in-frame clones and leaves out a portion. The table records 400,000 to 450,000 clones, around 89% of them present only once. The sequenced material came from peripheral blood. All receptors derive from a woman in her forties with COVID-19, enrolled during active disease.

This CDR3 reads CASSLDGLESYEQYF. The CDR3, as DNA: TGTGCCAGCAGCTTAGACGGTTTGGAGTCCTACGAGCAGTACTTC. The rearrangement joins TRBV11-2 to TRBJ2-7; D is unresolved. The CDR3 runs to 15 residues. Looked up from germline, CDR1 is SGHAT and CDR2 is FQNNGV. Trimming cost V 0 bases and J 1 base, with 10 bases left between them.

This clone was detected only once. V and J are TRBV7-2 and TRBJ2-2, with 11 positions matching TRBD2. The junction had 12 bases not matched to a gene; V was cut back by 1 base and J by 5 bases. This CDR3 spans 19 amino acids. From germline, CDR1 is SGHTA and CDR2 FQGNSA. The CDR3 sequence is CASSLGLAGGRGGTGELFF. CDR3 coding DNA: TGTGCCAGCAGCTTAGGGCTAGCGGGGGGAAGGGGAGGAACCGGGGAGCTGTTTTTT.

This clone has only one observation. The J gene is TRBJ2-1, the V gene TRBV7-3; 8 bases map to TRBD2. In germline, CDR1 is SGHTA, CDR2 FQGTGA. The CDR3 extends over 17 amino acids. Trimming at V came to 5 bases and at J to 0 bases, leaving 9 bases not matched to a gene. The CDR3 here is CASSARGGPSSYNEQFF. In nucleotides, the CDR3 is TGTGCCAGCAGCGCTCGGGGGGGTCCGAGCTCCTACAATGAGCAGTTCTTC.

This chain links TRBV6-5 with TRBJ2-7, with D possibly being TRBD2 (5 bases). Trimming took off 2 bases at V and 7 bases at J, with 12 bases between the two ends. The CDR3 is 13 residues long. The germline V gene encodes CDR1 MNHEY and CDR2 SVGAGI. The CDR3: CASSYPLTGEQYF. CDR3 nucleotide sequence: TGTGCCAGCAGTTACCCCCTGACGGGAGAGCAGTACTTC.

V gene TRBV6-2 or TRBV6-3 combines with J gene TRBJ1-1, with 7 bases matching TRBD1. J gave up 7 bases and V 5 bases, and 10 bases lay outside the gene matches. This CDR3 contains 14 residues. CDR1 MNHEY and CDR2 SVGEGT come from the germline V gene. For the CDR3, the DNA is TGTGCCAGCAGTGGCCGAGCAGGGGGAAGTGAAGCTTTCTTT. Protein sequence: CASSGRAGGSEAFF.

This chain uses TRBV19 with TRBJ1-2, with a possible D match to TRBD1 (5 bases). Germline loops: CDR1 LNHDA, CDR2 SQIVND (reference sequence). Trimming left V 7 bases short and J 4 bases short, with 25 bases between. This CDR3 has 17 residues. DNA for the CDR3: TGTGCCAGTAAGGGCCCCCCCGGCAAGGCAGGGCTCTATGGCTACACCTTC. Its translation is CASKGPPGKAGLYGYTF.

This clone has just one count. The chain combines TRBV27 with TRBJ1-5; a possible D gene is TRBD1 (5 bases). Germline CDR1 reads MNHEY; CDR2 reads SMNVEV (reference sequence). V was pared by 3 bases and J by 6 bases, with 9 bases between. The CDR3 runs 13 residues. CDR3 sequence reads: CASSFREGQPQHF. The CDR3 nucleotides read TGTGCCAGCAGTTTCAGGGAGGGTCAGCCCCAGCATTTT.

V usage is TRBV11-3 and J usage is TRBJ2-1; 8 bases match TRBD1. The CDR3 runs 15 residues. V shed 2 bases and J 9 bases; nucleotides not matched to a gene: 9. Germline assignment: CDR1 SGHNT and CDR2 YENEEA. The CDR3 loop reads CASSLSDRALPEQFF. CDR3 bases: TGTGCCAGCAGCTTATCGGACAGGGCCCTTCCTGAGCAGTTCTTC. Supplemented by reference TRBV11-3 and TRBJ2-1, the full variable domain reads EAGVVQSPRYKIIEKKQPVAFWCNPISGHNTLYWYLQNLGQGPELLIRYENEEAVDDSQLPKDRFSAERLKGVDSTLKIQPAELGDSAVYLCASSLSDRALPEQFFGPGTRLTVL.

The chain recombines TRBV19 with TRBJ1-2; weak D call: TRBD1 (6 bases). The V gene's germline CDR1 is LNHDA and CDR2 SQIVND (reference sequence). V was shortened by 0 bases and J by 4 bases, with 12 bases between the two germline ends. This CDR3 region has 15 residues. CDR3 DNA: TGTGCCAGTAGTATAGATTGGGGGACACCCTATGGCTACACCTTC. Its translation: CASSIDWGTPYGYTF.

The gene calls are TRBV5-4 and TRBJ2-5; possible D gene TRBD2, 5 bases. Germline V gene data show CDR1 as SGHNT and CDR2 as YYREEE (reference sequence). This CDR3 has 14 residues. Trimming cost V 4 bases and J 5 bases, with 15 bases left between them. CDR3 residues: CASSLMYSGETQYF. DNA of the CDR3: TGTGCCAGCAGCCTTATGTATTCGGGGGAGACCCAGTACTTC.

The rearrangement links TRBV5-1 to TRBJ1-2; D unresolved. Between the trimmed V and J ends, which lost 1 base and 3 bases, there was a span of 10 bases. There are 14 residues in the CDR3. The germline V gene encodes CDR1 SGHRS and CDR2 YFSETQ. The CDR3 reads CASSLKNGDYGYTF. The CDR3 DNA follows: TGCGCCAGCAGCTTGAAGAACGGGGACTATGGCTACACCTTC.

The rearrangement uses TRBV5-4 and TRBJ1-2; 12 bases are shared with TRBD1. The CDR3 sequence is 17 residues long. CDR1 SGHNT and CDR2 YYREEE come from the germline V gene (reference sequence). J lost 0 bases, V lost 5 bases, and 8 bases had no gene match. CDR3 nucleotide sequence: TGTGCCAGCAGGTCCGGGACAGGGGGCCTACCTAACTATGGCTACACCTTC. The encoded protein is CASRSGTGGLPNYGYTF.

The chain employs TRBV6-5 and TRBJ1-1; D gene ambiguous. Deletions cut 6 bases from V and 5 bases from J, with 10 bases between. Germline V CDR1 and CDR2: MNHEY, SVGAGI. This CDR3 has 12 residues. The CDR3, as DNA: TGTGCCAGCAGCCCGGGAAGAACTGAAGCTTTCTTT. This gives the protein CASSPGRTEAFF.

The sample holds one count of this clone. The chain recombines TRBV1 with TRBJ1-6; TRBD1 reflects the table's D call only, with no check against the DNA. TRBV1 represents a pseudogene. The CDR3 covers 20 residues. In DNA form, the CDR3 reads TGCACCAGCAGCCAAGACCAAAAACACCAGGTTTGCTCCTATAATTCACCCCTCCACTTT. Residues: CTSSQDQKHQVCSYNSPLHF.

As DNA, the CDR3 is TGTGCCAGCAGCCCAGGACAGCTACCAGGTTATTTGACCCAGCATTTT. This encodes CASSPGQLPGYLTQHF. The chain recombines TRBV6-2 or TRBV6-3 with TRBJ1-5; the D gene is possibly TRBD1 (6 bases). Germline loops: CDR1 MNHEY, CDR2 SVGEGT. The CDR3 totals 16 residues. The ends were cut back, 6 bases at V and 11 bases at J, with 26 bases in the middle.

The chain couples TRBV5-4 to TRBJ1-1; D is unresolved. Trimming took 1 base from V and 0 from J, leaving 10 bases between them. The CDR3 is 15 residues long. CDR1 is SGHNT and CDR2 is YYREEE in the germline V gene (reference sequence). CDR3 in DNA: TGTGCCAGCAGCTTGTTGGTCGGGATGAACACTGAAGCTTTCTTT. Residues: CASSLLVGMNTEAFF.

The chain is built from TRBV10-3 and TRBJ2-3; the match to TRBD2 covers 12 bases. This CDR3 contains 17 residues. Germline assignment: CDR1 ENHRY and CDR2 SYGVKD. The junction had 7 bases not matched to a gene; V was cut back by 0 bases and J by 6 bases. The CDR3 region is CAISESRLAGVSDTQYF. CDR3 DNA sequence: TGTGCCATCAGTGAGTCGCGACTAGCGGGAGTGTCTGATACGCAGTATTTT.

The rearrangement joins TRBV27 to TRBJ2-1; TRBD2 matches at 14 bases. J lost 7 bases, V lost 6 bases, and 5 bases had no gene match. CDR1 is MNHEY, CDR2 SMNVEV, per germline (reference sequence). The length of the CDR3 is 15 residues. The CDR3 region has the DNA TGTGCCAGCAGACGACTAGCGGGAGGGCCGAATGAGCAGTTCTTC. It encodes CASRRLAGGPNEQFF.

This clone turned up a few times. This specimen includes other DNA sequences encoding the same CDR3. Written as DNA, the CDR3 is TGTGCCAGCAGCCAAGGACTAGCGGCCTCCTACGAGCAGTACTTC. This codes for CASSQGLAASYEQYF. V usage is TRBV3-1 (or the pseudogene TRBV3-2) and J usage is TRBJ2-7, with TRBD2 matching 9 bases. CDR1 LGHDT and CDR2 YNNKEL come from the germline V gene (reference sequence). Trimming removed 1 base from V and 0 bases from J; junction bases left unmatched: 1. This CDR3 comprises 15 residues.

The chain recombines TRBV20-1 with TRBJ1-2; tentatively, D is TRBD1 (5 bases). This CDR3 is built from 14 residues. The germline gives CDR1 DFQATT, CDR2 SNEGSKA (reference sequence). Trimming pared 3 bases from V and 7 bases from J, leaving 18 bases between. CDR3 protein: CSASERGGRGGYTF. Written as DNA, the CDR3 is TGCAGTGCTAGTGAGAGGGGCGGGAGGGGTGGCTACACCTTC.